The rows below give T cell receptor beta chains drawn from one sample of a study of blood T cell repertoires in COVID-19. Sequenced by immunoSEQ multiplex PCR; TCRdb stores in-frame clones only, minus some. The repertoire consists of around 230,000 clones, with around four fifths occurring once and the leading ten covering 2.6%. The specimen was peripheral blood. The receptors come from a woman between 65 and 79 years old with active or convalescent COVID-19. Each CDR3 is given with its conserved first and last residue. A D gene is named only where the DNA matches it firmly. Only some rows state a clone size, as once, few, many or a class for expanded clones.

-	TRBV6-5	15	TRBJ1-1	-	CASSYSYRSNTEAFF	TGTGCCAGCAGTTACTCGTACAGGTCGAACACTGAAGCTTTCTTT
-	TRBV27	17	TRBJ2-1	-	CASSQKQGGLSYNEQFF	TGTGCCAGCAGTCAAAAACAGGGTGGCCTTTCCTACAATGAGCAGTTCTTC
-	TRBV30	13	TRBJ2-5	TRBD2	CAREGLARETQYF	TGTGCCCGGGAGGGACTAGCGCGGGAGACCCAGTACTTC
-	TRBV30	13	TRBJ1-6	-	CAHNSRGGSPLHF	TGTGCCCACAACTCCAGGGGTGGTTCACCCCTCCACTTT
-	TRBV2	16	TRBJ1-2	-	CASKNRVIAPGDGYTF	TGTGCCAGCAAGAACAGGGTCATTGCTCCGGGTGATGGCTACACCTTC
once	TRBV6-5	13	TRBJ1-5	-	CASSYSDQEPQHF	TGTGCCAGCAGTTACTCTGATCAGGAGCCCCAGCATTTT
-	TRBV11-2	12	TRBJ1-2	-	CASSLNSYGYTF	TGTGCCAGCAGCTTAAACAGCTATGGCTACACCTTC
-	TRBV7-8	12	TRBJ2-1	TRBD2	CASSSPRLAQFF	TGTGCCAGCAGCTCACCCCGACTAGCTCAGTTCTTC
-	TRBV6-6	14	TRBJ1-3	TRBD1	CASSSRQGGNTIYF	TGTGCCAGCAGTTCTCGACAGGGGGGAAACACCATATATTTT
-	TRBV6-5	13	TRBJ1-1	-	CASSWDINTEAFF	TGTGCCAGCAGCTGGGACATCAACACTGAAGCTTTCTTT
-	TRBV5-1	15	TRBJ2-5	-	CASSLDYPVLGTQYF	TGCGCCAGCAGCTTGGACTACCCGGTGTTAGGGACCCAGTACTTC
few	TRBV29-1	11	TRBJ1-1	-	CSVEFSVEAFF	TGCAGCGTTGAATTCTCGGTTGAAGCTTTCTTT
once	TRBV10-1	17	TRBJ2-3	-	CASSEKGRSSSTDTQYF	TGCGCCAGCAGTGAGAAAGGCAGGTCCTCTTCCACAGATACGCAGTATTTT
-	TRBV5-1	15	TRBJ2-3	TRBD1	CASSSGTGSTDTQYF	TGCGCCAGCAGCTCCGGGACAGGGAGCACAGATACGCAATATTTT
-	TRBV5-1	16	TRBJ1-2	-	CASSFSGPGANYGYTF	TGCGCCAGCAGTTTCTCTGGCCCAGGCGCTAACTATGGCTACACCTTC
-	TRBV5-4	14	TRBJ1-2	TRBD1	CASSLPGQVYGYTF	TGTGCCAGCAGCTTGCCGGGACAGGTCTATGGCTACACCTTC
-	TRBV9	17	TRBJ2-3	TRBD1	CASNARLEGASTDTQYF	TGTGCCAGCAACGCCAGGCTTGAGGGGGCGAGCACAGATACGCAGTATTTT
-	TRBV2	14	TRBJ2-3	-	CASSEGLAPDTQYF	TGTGCCAGCAGTGAAGGGTTAGCTCCAGATACGCAGTATTTT
-	TRBV18	13	TRBJ2-3	-	CASSPPSTDTQYF	TGTGCCAGCTCACCACCGAGTACAGATACGCAGTATTTT
-	TRBV3-1/TRBV3-2	18	TRBJ1-3	-	CASSPRGSGALSGNTIYF	TGTGCCAGCAGCCCGAGAGGGTCAGGGGCCCTCTCTGGAAACACCATATATTTT
-	TRBV19	14	TRBJ1-1	-	CASSFTYSNTEAFF	TGTGCCAGTAGTTTTACTTACTCGAACACTGAAGCTTTCTTT
-	TRBV7-8	13	TRBJ2-7	-	CASSSRGTYEQYF	TGTGCCAGCAGCTCCAGGGGAACCTACGAGCAGTACTTC
-	TRBV4-2	14	TRBJ1-4	-	CASSQGGGNEKLFF	TGTGCCAGCAGCCAAGGAGGTGGTAATGAAAAACTGTTTTTT
-	TRBV24-1	16	TRBJ2-1	TRBD2	CATSGASGRRYNEQFF	TGTGCCACCAGTGGCGCTAGCGGGAGGCGGTACAATGAGCAGTTCTTC
-	TRBV3-1/TRBV3-2	16	TRBJ2-5	TRBD1	CASSQTGTGGAETQYF	TGTGCCAGCAGCCAGACCGGGACAGGGGGCGCGGAGACCCAGTACTTC
-	TRBV19	14	TRBJ1-2	-	CASSIEGVGYGYTF	TGTGCCAGTAGTATCGAGGGGGTGGGCTATGGCTACACCTTC
-	TRBV5-1	13	TRBJ2-2	-	CASSLTETGELFF	TGCGCCAGCAGCCTGACAGAGACCGGGGAGCTGTTTTTT
-	TRBV28	12	TRBJ1-4	TRBD1	CASNQGAGKLFF	TGTGCCAGCAACCAGGGGGCCGGAAAACTGTTTTTT
-	TRBV7-3	16	TRBJ2-7	TRBD1	CASSPRGTGDSYEQYF	TGTGCCAGCAGCCCGCGGGGGACAGGGGACTCCTACGAGCAGTACTTC
few	TRBV3-1/TRBV3-2	17	TRBJ2-2	TRBD2	CASRPRLAGGNTGELFF	TGTGCCAGCAGACCAAGGTTAGCGGGAGGGAACACCGGGGAGCTGTTTTTT
-	TRBV30	14	TRBJ1-5	-	CAWSVLGSLQPQHF	TGTGCCTGGAGTGTACTGGGGAGTTTACAGCCCCAGCATTTT
-	TRBV2	14	TRBJ2-2	TRBD2	CATSGRRGTGELFF	TGTGCCACCAGCGGGAGGAGGGGGACCGGGGAGCTGTTTTTT
once	TRBV5-6	13	TRBJ1-4	TRBD1	CASSHGTGFELFF	TGTGCCAGCAGCCACGGGACAGGGTTTGAACTGTTTTTT
-	TRBV7-8	13	TRBJ2-2	-	CASSYGDLGELFF	TGTGCCAGCAGCTACGGGGATCTGGGGGAGCTGTTTTTT
few	TRBV5-4	14	TRBJ2-5	TRBD1	CASSSQGGLVTQYF	TGTGCCAGCAGCTCACAAGGGGGCCTGGTGACCCAGTACTTC
-	TRBV19	14	TRBJ2-7	-	CASSKRRQVYEQYF	TGTGCCAGTAGTAAACGCCGACAGGTCTACGAGCAGTACTTC
-	TRBV5-4	16	TRBJ2-2	TRBD2	CASSRGGGPNTGELFF	TGTGCCAGCAGTCGGGGCGGGGGTCCTAACACCGGGGAGCTGTTTTTT
-	TRBV7-2	15	TRBJ1-1	TRBD1	CASSRQGALNTEAFF	TGTGCCAGCAGCAGACAGGGGGCCCTGAACACTGAAGCTTTCTTT
few	TRBV3-1/TRBV3-2	15	TRBJ1-2	TRBD1	CASSLGQVGGYGYTF	TGTGCCAGCAGCCTCGGACAGGTCGGAGGCTATGGCTACACCTTC
-	TRBV19	14	TRBJ1-5	TRBD1	CASSMDRTTQPQHF	TGTGCCAGTAGTATGGACAGGACGACTCAGCCCCAGCATTTT
-	TRBV7-2	12	TRBJ1-1	TRBD1	CASRDRGQLAFF	TGTGCCAGCAGGGACAGGGGCCAGCTAGCTTTCTTT
-	TRBV11-3	16	TRBJ2-2	TRBD1	CASSPPGTEAGGELFF	TGTGCCAGCAGCCCGCCGGGGACAGAGGCCGGCGGGGAGCTGTTTTTT
-	TRBV2	16	TRBJ2-7	-	CASRRGGSLGSYEQYF	TGTGCCAGCAGAAGGGGGGGGTCCCTAGGATCCTACGAGCAGTACTTC
-	TRBV28	16	TRBJ1-5	-	CASSFVAGHSNQPQHF	TGTGCCAGCAGTTTTGTGGCAGGCCATAGCAATCAGCCCCAGCATTTT
-	TRBV27	17	TRBJ2-2	TRBD2	CASRDPTSGIDTGELFF	TGTGCCAGCAGGGACCCCACTAGCGGGATAGACACCGGGGAGCTGTTTTTT
-	TRBV9	16	TRBJ1-4	-	CASSVGGGFGNEKLFF	TGTGCCAGCAGCGTAGGCGGAGGGTTTGGTAATGAAAAACTGTTTTTT
-	TRBV5-1	14	TRBJ1-1	TRBD1	CASSPPTGATEAFF	TGCGCCAGCAGCCCCCCGACAGGGGCCACTGAAGCTTTCTTT
-	TRBV10-1	18	TRBJ1-5	-	CARQDGGTLDLSNQPQHF	TGCGCCAGACAAGACGGGGGGACACTCGACCTTAGCAATCAGCCCCAGCATTTT
-	TRBV6-2/TRBV6-3	13	TRBJ1-2	-	CASSYQGNYGYTF	TGTGCCAGCAGTTACCAGGGGAACTATGGCTACACCTTC
-	TRBV18	14	TRBJ1-5	-	CASSSESTDQPQHF	TGTGCCAGCTCGTCCGAGAGTACGGATCAGCCCCAGCATTTT
once	TRBV5-6	16	TRBJ2-7	-	CASSLAPAGSSYEQYF	TGTGCCAGCAGCTTGGCCCCGGCGGGGTCTTCCTACGAGCAGTACTTC
-	TRBV28	16	TRBJ1-3	TRBD1	CASSLPQGAAGNTIYF	TGTGCCAGCAGTTTACCCCAGGGGGCTGCTGGAAACACCATATATTTT
once	TRBV11-1	18	TRBJ2-1	-	CASSLAGVAASSYNEQFF	TGTGCCAGCAGCTTAGCGGGGGTAGCGGCCAGCTCCTACAATGAGCAGTTCTTC